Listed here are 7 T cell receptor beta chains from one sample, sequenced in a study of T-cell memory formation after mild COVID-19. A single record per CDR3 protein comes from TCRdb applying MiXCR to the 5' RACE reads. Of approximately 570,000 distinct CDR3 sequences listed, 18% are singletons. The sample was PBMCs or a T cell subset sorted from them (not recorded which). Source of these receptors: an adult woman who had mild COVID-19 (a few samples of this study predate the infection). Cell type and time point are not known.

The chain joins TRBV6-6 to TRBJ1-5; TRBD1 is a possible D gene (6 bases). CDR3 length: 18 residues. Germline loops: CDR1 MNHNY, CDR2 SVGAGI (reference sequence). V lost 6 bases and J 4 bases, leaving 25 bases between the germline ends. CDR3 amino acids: CASSPSILSQGPNQPQHF. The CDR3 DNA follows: TGTGCCAGCAGCCCCTCGATCTTGTCTCAGGGGCCTAATCAGCCCCAGCATTTT.

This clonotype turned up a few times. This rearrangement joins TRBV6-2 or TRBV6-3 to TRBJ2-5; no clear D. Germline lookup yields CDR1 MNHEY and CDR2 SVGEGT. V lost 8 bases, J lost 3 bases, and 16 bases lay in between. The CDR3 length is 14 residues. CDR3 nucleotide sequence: TGTGCCAGCCATTCCGGGCCCGAAAAAGAGACCCAGTACTTC. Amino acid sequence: CASHSGPEKETQYF.

In DNA form, the CDR3 reads TGTGCCAGCAGTGCACGGACAGGGACCAACGAGCAGTACTTC. Translated, it gives CASSARTGTNEQYF. V and J are TRBV6-2 or TRBV6-3 and TRBJ2-7; 8 positions match TRBD1. Germline loops: CDR1 MNHEY, CDR2 SVGEGT. The CDR3 sequence is 14 residues long. V trimming: 5 bases; J trimming: 5 bases; junction bases outside the gene matches: 8.

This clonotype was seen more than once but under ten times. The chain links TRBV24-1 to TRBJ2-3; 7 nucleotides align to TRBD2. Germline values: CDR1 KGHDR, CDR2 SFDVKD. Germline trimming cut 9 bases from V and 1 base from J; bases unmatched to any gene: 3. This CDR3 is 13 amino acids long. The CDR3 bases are TGTGCCACCGCGGGAGTTCGCACAGATACGCAGTATTTT. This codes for CATAGVRTDTQYF.

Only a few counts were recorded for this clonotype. The CDR3: CASSLIGTQRTGELFF. The CDR3 DNA reads TGTGCCAGCAGCTTAATTGGGACGCAAAGAACCGGGGAGCTGTTTTTT. V gene TRBV7-9 combines with J gene TRBJ2-2; possibly TRBD1 or TRBD2 for D (5 bases each). Germline V gene lookup returns CDR1 SEHNR and CDR2 FQNEAQ (reference sequence). V lost 2 bases, J lost 5 bases, and 15 bases lay in between. CDR3 length equals 16 residues.

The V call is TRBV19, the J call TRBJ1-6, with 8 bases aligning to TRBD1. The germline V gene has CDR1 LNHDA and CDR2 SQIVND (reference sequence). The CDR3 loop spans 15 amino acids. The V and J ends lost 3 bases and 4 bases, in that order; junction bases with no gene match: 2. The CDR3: CASSIRQGYNSPLHF. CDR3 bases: TGTGCCAGTAGTATCCGACAGGGGTATAATTCACCCCTCCACTTT.

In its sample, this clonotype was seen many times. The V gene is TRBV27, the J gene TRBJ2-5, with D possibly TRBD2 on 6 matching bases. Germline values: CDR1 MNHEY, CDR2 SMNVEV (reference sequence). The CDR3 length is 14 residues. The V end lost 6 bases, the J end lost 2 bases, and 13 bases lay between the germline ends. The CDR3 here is CASSLGGGQETQYF. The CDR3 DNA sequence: TGTGCCAGCAGCTTGGGAGGCGGGCAAGAGACCCAGTACTTC.